The following is a T cell receptor beta chain sequence with its context. Its antigen is unknown. Sequencing was performed with immunoSEQ multiplex PCR; in TCRdb, only in-frame clones are kept and a portion is missing. The data contain around 100,000 clones, 85% to 95% of them singletons. V lost 7 bases, J lost 2 bases, and 10 bases lay in between. CDR1 WNHNN and CDR2 SYGVQD come from the germline V gene (reference sequence). CDR3 length: 13 residues. The data are from a study of siplizumab effects on memory and regulatory T cells. Study results and caveats: Mean Treg-derived proportions of mappable alloreactive CD4+ clones were approximately 69% for siplizumab and roughly 30% for controls.

Sequenced: non-Treg CD4+ T cells sorted from blood. The receptor was isolated from a human donor in good health. The chain couples TRBV10-1 to TRBJ2-3; tentatively, D is TRBD1 (5 bases). The CDR3 spells CASKGKNTDTQYF. As DNA, the CDR3 is TGCGCCAGCAAGGGGAAGAACACAGATACGCAGTATTTT.